The rows below give T cell receptor beta chains drawn from one sample of a study of cytomegalovirus exposure and HLA in healthy donors. The method was immunoSEQ multiplex PCR; TCRdb's version includes in-frame clones alone and lacks a portion of them. The data show about 130,000 clones, with about four fifths seen just once and 3.6% held by the top ten. Sequenced: PBMCs. These receptors all stem from a man in his forties in good health and CMV-seronegative. Each CDR3 is given with its conserved first and last residue. The order of the fields is J gene, D gene, clone size, V gene, CDR3 DNA, CDR3 protein. D genes are given only for firm matches. A row's size may be missing; if present it is once, few, many or a size class.

TRBJ1-2 | TRBD1 | - | TRBV9 | TGTGCCAGCAGCGGGCTACCGAACAGGGGCGTTGGCTACACCTTC | CASSGLPNRGVGYTF
TRBJ2-1 | TRBD2 | - | TRBV10-3 | TGTGCCACCCGTCCCGGGACTAGCGGGGGAGTCTCCTACAATGAGCAGTTCTTC | CATRPGTSGGVSYNEQFF
TRBJ1-1 | - | - | TRBV15 | TGTGCCACCAGCAAACTCCGGGACACCAAAACTGAAGCTTTCTTT | CATSKLRDTKTEAFF
TRBJ2-1 | TRBD1 | - | TRBV7-9 | TGTGCCAGCAGTCCAAGACAGGGCAATGAGCAGTTCTTC | CASSPRQGNEQFF
TRBJ2-2 | - | - | TRBV11-2 | TGTGCCAGCAGCTCGGAACTCCAGGGTGTTACCGGGGAGCTGTTTTTT | CASSSELQGVTGELFF
TRBJ2-1 | - | - | TRBV11-2 | TGTGCCAGCAGCTTAGGCCTATTGTCCTACAATGAGCAGTTCTTC | CASSLGLLSYNEQFF
TRBJ2-2 | - | - | TRBV28 | TGTGCCAGCAGCCCGGACAGGGAGCTGTTTTTT | CASSPDRELFF
TRBJ2-1 | TRBD2 | - | TRBV2 | TGTGCCAGCAGCTATAGAGGGACTAGCGGGGGGGCCTATAGCTCCTACAATGAGCAGTTCTTC | CASSYRGTSGGAYSSYNEQFF
TRBJ1-3 | - | - | TRBV10-3 | TGTGCCAGCTCCGACCGGCGGGACTCTGGAAACACCATATATTTT | CASSDRRDSGNTIYF
TRBJ2-1 | - | - | TRBV2 | TGTGCCAGCAGTGGGGGACTTTCCAATGAGCAGTTCTTC | CASSGGLSNEQFF
TRBJ2-2 | TRBD2 | - | TRBV28 | TGTGCCAGCAGTCCCGGGGGGTTAACCGGGGAGCTGTTTTTT | CASSPGGLTGELFF
TRBJ2-1 | - | once | TRBV11-3 | TGTGCCAGCAGCCTACAGGGCGTCCTGACTGAGCAGTTCTTC | CASSLQGVLTEQFF
TRBJ2-7 | TRBD1 | - | TRBV5-1 | TGCGCCAGCAGCTCGGACAGGGGGGGTGAGCAGTACTTC | CASSSDRGGEQYF
TRBJ2-7 | TRBD1 | - | TRBV5-1 | TGCGCCAGCAGCCTCGGGACAGGGGGCTACGAGCAGTACTTC | CASSLGTGGYEQYF
TRBJ2-3 | TRBD2 | - | TRBV9 | TGTGCCAGCAGCGCCGGGCTTGGTAGCGGGGCCACAGATACGCAGTATTTT | CASSAGLGSGATDTQYF
TRBJ1-4 | TRBD1 | - | TRBV7-2 | TGTGCCAGCAGCTTATTCGCCGGACAGGTTAATGAAAAACTGTTTTTT | CASSLFAGQVNEKLFF
TRBJ2-5 | - | once | TRBV28 | TGTGCCAGTGCCGCAGGTGGCGAGACCCAGTACTTC | CASAAGGETQYF
TRBJ2-7 | TRBD2 | few | TRBV6-6 | TGTGCCAGCGGAGAGCGGACTAGCGGGGCCTACGAGCAGTACTTC | CASGERTSGAYEQYF